The source of this T cell receptor beta chain is a study of cytomegalovirus exposure and HLA in healthy donors. Whole-study findings and limits: By HLA locus, TCR association rates varied in a later analysis, with DRB1 showing the most and HLA-C the fewest. A missense variant in DCLRE1C was later tied to TCR beta V- and J-gene trimming. The study listed some 160 cytomegalovirus-associated TCR beta chains.

The germline gives CDR1 SGHNT, CDR2 YYREEE (reference sequence). CDR3 length: 16 amino acids. Trimming took 6 bases from V and 9 from J; bases not matched to a gene: 14. Primers: 60 Vbeta forward and 13 Jbeta reverse. TCRdb's copy holds only in-frame clones and misses some; the assay was immunoSEQ multiplex PCR. Recorded for this sample: under 40,000 clones. As to this clone: The antigen remains undetermined.

The receptor was isolated from a woman in her 40s in good health and CMV-seropositive. What was sequenced was PBMCs. This rearrangement joins TRBV5-4 to TRBJ2-4; TRBD2 matches 11 bases. CDR3 region: CASTQTSGAAGGIQYF. CDR3 DNA sequence: TGTGCCAGCACCCAGACTAGCGGGGCCGCCGGGGGCATTCAGTACTTC.